This paragraph covers one T cell receptor beta chain sequence. This entry belongs to a study of shared clonotypes between healthy human individuals. V lost 8 bases to trimming and J lost 6 bases, with 18 bases between them. This CDR3 has 14 residues. Germline lookup yields CDR1 SGHVS and CDR2 FQNEAQ. As originally analysed: As immunoSEQ supplied junction-only sequences (without quality scores), filtering differed. Assay: immunoSEQ multiplex PCR; the TCRdb copy retains only in-frame clones and omits some. V and J calls and clone size are given by that table; D and trimming were obtained from the DNA. The profile shows 300,000 to 400,000 clones, about nine tenths of them singletons.

V usage is TRBV7-8 and J usage is TRBJ2-3; D perhaps matches TRBD1 (6 bases). The sequenced sample consisted of memory CD8+ T cells sorted from blood. Subset described: CD45RO+ cells pooled with CCR7-negative TemRA cells. The clonotype originates from a man between 18 and 35 years old in good health. CDR3 in amino acids: CASAPTGTWDTQYF. The CDR3 nucleotides read TGTGCCAGCGCTCCAACAGGGACCTGGGATACGCAGTATTTT.